This entry is about one T cell receptor beta chain. The antigen is undetermined. Primers included in the PCR were 60 Vbeta and 13 Jbeta primers. Sequenced by immunoSEQ multiplex PCR; TCRdb stores in-frame clones only, minus some. The sample carries around 58,000 clones, 55% to 85% recorded once. The data originate from a study of cytomegalovirus exposure and HLA in healthy donors. Overall study results and limits: Immune exposure information available was restricted to CMV serostatus. A cluster of highly shared sequence variants was likely a sequencing artifact.

This CDR3 comprises 15 residues. V gene TRBV21-1 combines with J gene TRBJ2-3; TRBD2 reflects the table's D call only, with no check against the DNA. TRBV21-1 is deemed a pseudogene. The receptor comes from a man aged 35 to 55 in good health and CMV-seropositive. The specimen was PBMCs. The CDR3 reads CARSPVGGLTDTQYF. The CDR3 nucleotides are TGTGCCAGATCCCCTGTTGGGGGGTTAACAGATACGCAGTATTTT.